The 18 T cell receptor beta chains listed next were all sequenced from one sample in a study of PD-1 blockade in classical Hodgkin lymphoma. Following autologous stem cell transplantation, relapse occurred in every patient, and exposure to brentuximab vedotin varied. Sequencing used immunoSEQ multiplex PCR; TCRdb keeps in-frame clones, though not all of them. This sample yields under 25,000 clones, of which 65% to 85% are seen a single time; roughly 6.4% belongs to the top ten. This material consisted of peripheral blood mononuclear cells (PBMCs), taken at baseline. These receptors were collected from a human donor with classical Hodgkin lymphoma.

The J gene is TRBJ2-7, the V gene TRBV7-6; 7 bases align to TRBD2. The CDR3 loop spans 14 amino acids. Germline V gene sequence: CDR1 SGHVS, CDR2 FNYEAQ. With V trimmed by 1 base and J by 3 bases, 3 bases remained unmatched. CDR3: CASSLGGGGYEQYF. The CDR3 DNA sequence: TGTGCCAGCAGCTTAGGCGGCGGGGGCTACGAGCAGTACTTC.

V and J are TRBV5-1 and TRBJ2-1; 7 nucleotides match TRBD2. CDR3 length: 17 residues. The germline V gene has CDR1 SGHRS and CDR2 YFSETQ. V shed 4 bases and J 0 bases; nucleotides not matched to a gene: 10. Written as DNA, the CDR3 is TGCGCCAGCAGCCCGGGGACGGGACTAAGCTCCTACAATGAGCAGTTCTTC. Translation: CASSPGTGLSSYNEQFF.

The CDR3 DNA reads as TGTGCCAGCAGCTTAAATATCGGGGATGGCTACACCTTC. Residues: CASSLNIGDGYTF. The chain employs TRBV11-2 and TRBJ1-2; D call uncertain. Germline CDR1 SGHAT, CDR2 FQNNGV. Trimming pared 2 bases from V and 6 bases from J, leaving 10 bases between. The CDR3 contains 13 residues.

This chain joins TRBV6-5 and TRBJ1-4; 7 positions match TRBD1. Germline loops: CDR1 MNHEY, CDR2 SVGAGI. V gave up 10 bases and J gave up 15 bases; unmatched junction bases: 11. This CDR3 has 11 residues. The CDR3 nucleotides read TGTGCCACGAGGGACAGTGGGTGGGTGTTTTTT. Encoded protein: CATRDSGWVFF.

This clone has a single count. The V and J genes are TRBV7-9 and TRBJ1-3; no clear D. There are 14 residues in the CDR3. Germline CDR1 is SEHNR and CDR2 is FQNEAQ (reference sequence). The V end was cut by 6 bases, the J end by 4 bases, with 13 bases between. The CDR3 loop is CASRAGPPGNTIYF. For the CDR3, the DNA is TGTGCCAGCAGGGCCGGGCCACCAGGAAACACCATATATTTT. The entire variable domain, with the rest obtained from reference TRBV7-9 and TRBJ1-3, is as follows: DTGVSQNPRHKITKRGQNVTFRCDPISEHNRLYWYRQTLGQGPEFLTYFQNEAQLEKSRLLSDRFSAERPKGSFSTLEIQRTEQGDSAMYLCASRAGPPGNTIYFGEGSWLTVV.

The chain has TRBV11-2 and TRBJ2-3; 7 positions agree with TRBD2. The germline CDR1 and CDR2 sequences are SGHAT and FQNNGV. V shed 1 base, J shed 7 bases, and the junction held 2 bases outside the gene matches. The CDR3 totals 13 residues. The CDR3 DNA is TGTGCCAGCAGCTTAGGGGAGGGGTATACGCAGTATTTT. It translates to CASSLGEGYTQYF.

This rearrangement joins TRBV19 to TRBJ1-2; 7 nucleotides match TRBD1. Trimming took 3 bases from V and 8 from J; bases not matched to a gene: 12. Germline V gene sequence: CDR1 LNHDA, CDR2 SQIVND (reference sequence). The CDR3 runs to 15 residues. Written as DNA, the CDR3 is TGTGCCAGTAGTATTCCGGACAGGATGGGAGACGGCTACACCTTC. Translated: CASSIPDRMGDGYTF.

J is TRBJ2-7 and V is TRBV6-6; 7 bases map to TRBD1. Germline loops: CDR1 MNHNY, CDR2 SVGAGI (reference sequence). The CDR3 runs 14 residues. The J segment lost 0 bases and the V segment lost 8 bases, leaving 7 bases of the junction unmatched. The chain's CDR3 is CASARPGGSYEQYF. For the CDR3, the DNA is TGTGCCAGCGCCCGCCCAGGGGGCTCCTACGAGCAGTACTTC.

The V gene is TRBV28, the J gene TRBJ2-2, with 7 bases fitting TRBD1. The V gene's germline CDR1 is MDHEN and CDR2 SYDVKM. J was trimmed by 1 base and V by 1 base; bases with no gene match: 12. The length of the CDR3 is 19 residues. CDR3 sequence (DNA): TGTGCCAGCAGTTTATTCCCCCCGGACAGGTCATTGAACACCGGGGAGCTGTTTTTT. As protein: CASSLFPPDRSLNTGELFF.

This chain connects TRBV7-3 to TRBJ1-1, with D possibly being TRBD1 (6 bases). Trimming took 5 bases from V and 3 from J, leaving 13 bases between them. Germline V CDR1 and CDR2: SGHTA, FQGTGA. The CDR3 length is 14 residues. CDR3 residues: CASSLGGPHTEAFF. The CDR3 DNA is TGTGCCAGCAGCCTAGGGGGTCCGCACACTGAAGCTTTCTTT.

CDR3 coding DNA: TGTGCCAGCAGGTCAGGGGGGCATCAGCCCCAGCATTTT. This codes for CASRSGGHQPQHF. The chain uses TRBV27 and TRBJ1-5; 7 positions agree with TRBD1. Per the germline V gene, CDR1 is MNHEY and CDR2 is SMNVEV (reference sequence). J gave up 5 bases and V 6 bases, and 4 bases lay outside the gene matches. The length of the CDR3 is 13 residues.

The chain has TRBV21-1 and TRBJ1-4. TRBV21-1 is a recognized pseudogene. This CDR3 spans 16 amino acids. DNA of the CDR3: TGTGCCAGCAGCAAAAGGTCGCAAGGGGGGTACGAAAAACTGTTTTTT. Its translation is CASSKRSQGGYEKLFF.

The V call is TRBV19, the J call TRBJ1-1; 9 bases are a match to TRBD1. The germline gives CDR1 LNHDA, CDR2 SQIVND (reference sequence). V shed 5 bases and J 6 bases; nucleotides not matched to a gene: 10. This CDR3 spans 15 amino acids. The CDR3 reads CASSSRTGAVAEAFF. Here the CDR3 DNA reads TGTGCCAGTAGTTCCCGGACAGGGGCAGTCGCTGAAGCTTTCTTT.

This clone appeared once. The V call is TRBV6-6, the J call TRBJ2-7; 9 nucleotides agree with TRBD1. Trimming removed 0 bases from V and 2 bases from J; junction bases left unmatched: 2. Germline CDR1 MNHNY, CDR2 SVGAGI (reference sequence). CDR3 length: 15 amino acids. CDR3: CASSYSGTGPYEQYF. As DNA, the CDR3 is TGTGCCAGCAGTTACTCCGGGACAGGGCCCTACGAGCAGTACTTC.

The rearrangement uses TRBV4-3 and TRBJ2-7; TRBD1 aligns across 10 bases. CDR1 is LGHNA and CDR2 is YSLEER in the germline V gene. Losses at the gene ends were 0 bases for V and 4 bases for J; bases not matched to a gene: 6. The CDR3 sequence is 16 residues long. The CDR3 reads CASSQDFWTGGYEQYF. CDR3 sequence (DNA): TGCGCCAGCAGCCAAGATTTTTGGACAGGGGGGTACGAGCAGTACTTC.

This clone appeared once. The CDR3 nucleotides read TGTGCCAGCAGTTTAATTGTTGGGGGGGCCGGCTACACCTTC. It encodes CASSLIVGGAGYTF. The chain combines TRBV28 with TRBJ1-2, with D perhaps matching TRBD1 (6 bases). The CDR3 contains 14 residues. V lost 2 bases to trimming and J lost 8 bases, with 15 bases between them. The V gene's germline CDR1 is MDHEN and CDR2 SYDVKM.

V and J are TRBV6-4 and TRBJ2-2; D is unresolved. Germline values: CDR1 MRHNA, CDR2 SNTAGT. With 5 bases removed from V and 4 bases from J, the gap between germline ends came to 11 bases. This CDR3 is built from 14 residues. In nucleotides, the CDR3 is TGTGCCAGCAGTCCGACCCCAGGCACCGGGGAGCTGTTTTTT. Translation gives CASSPTPGTGELFF.

V and J are TRBV18 and TRBJ2-7, with D maybe TRBD2 (6 bases). Germline assignment: CDR1 KGHSH and CDR2 LQKENI. V dropped 3 bases and J dropped 3 bases, with 12 bases sitting between them. The CDR3 loop spans 14 amino acids. In nucleotides, the CDR3 is TGTGCCAGCTCACCGGGTCCCGGGAGCTACGAGCAGTACTTC. Its protein product is CASSPGPGSYEQYF.